This TCR beta chain was profiled in a study of blood T cell repertoires in COVID-19. Study details: The United States, Italy and Spain were the sources of the acute and convalescent COVID-19 samples.

Study members were between about 18 and 90 years old and lived in over 20 US regions. Assignments of participants to cohorts depended upon their own reported clinical history. This CDR3 has 17 amino acids. V was shortened by 1 base and J by 0 bases, with 10 bases between the two germline ends. Germline V lookup: CDR1 MNHEY, CDR2 SMNVEV (reference sequence). Here immunoSEQ multiplex PCR was the method, and the copy in TCRdb shows in-frame clones only, minus some. The sample includes some 270,000 clones, 65% to 90% seen only once; the top ten take 9.1%. This sequence joins TRBV27 and TRBJ2-6; D is unresolved. Sequencing was done on a sample of PBMCs or T cells enriched from blood (not recorded which). The receptor comes from a woman in her forties or fifties with acute COVID-19. CDR3 residues: CASSLYERSSGANVLTF. The DNA of the CDR3 is TGTGCCAGCAGTTTATATGAGAGAAGCTCTGGGGCCAACGTCCTGACTTTC.